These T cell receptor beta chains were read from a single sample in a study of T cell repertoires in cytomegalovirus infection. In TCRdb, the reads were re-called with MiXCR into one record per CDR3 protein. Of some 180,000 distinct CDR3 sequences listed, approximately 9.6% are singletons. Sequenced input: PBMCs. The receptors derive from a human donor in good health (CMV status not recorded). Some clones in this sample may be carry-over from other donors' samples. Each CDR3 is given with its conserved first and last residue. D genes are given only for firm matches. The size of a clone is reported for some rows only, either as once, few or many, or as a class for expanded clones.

CDR3aa: CASSRIIGASQETQYF
CDR3nt: TGTGCCAGCAGCCGAATCATAGGGGCGTCACAAGAGACCCAGTACTTC
d_gene: .
j_gene: TRBJ2-5
len: 16
abundance: .
v_gene: TRBV7-9

CDR3aa: CASSGDRFHEQFF
CDR3nt: TGTGCCAGCAGCGGGGATAGATTCCATGAGCAGTTCTTC
d_gene: .
j_gene: TRBJ2-1
len: 13
abundance: few
v_gene: TRBV9

CDR3aa: CSASLMGEAFF
CDR3nt: TGCAGTGCTAGTTTAATGGGAGAAGCTTTCTTT
d_gene: .
j_gene: TRBJ1-1
len: 11
abundance: few
v_gene: TRBV20-1

CDR3aa: CASSLSTGPGGYTF
CDR3nt: TGTGCCAGCAGTTTATCGACAGGGCCTGGTGGCTACACCTTC
d_gene: TRBD1
j_gene: TRBJ1-2
len: 14
abundance: .
v_gene: TRBV27

CDR3aa: CASSLVRSLAGNEQFF
CDR3nt: TGCGCCAGCAGCTTGGTGAGGAGCCTCGCGGGCAATGAGCAGTTCTTC
d_gene: .
j_gene: TRBJ2-1
len: 16
abundance: .
v_gene: TRBV5-1

CDR3aa: CSARVATENIQYF
CDR3nt: TGCAGTGCTAGAGTGGCCACCGAAAACATTCAGTACTTC
d_gene: .
j_gene: TRBJ2-4
len: 13
abundance: .
v_gene: TRBV20-1

CDR3aa: CASSSLRSGTGSYNEQFF
CDR3nt: TGTGCCAGCAGTTCACTGAGATCCGGGACGGGAAGCTACAATGAGCAGTTCTTC
d_gene: .
j_gene: TRBJ2-1
len: 18
abundance: .
v_gene: TRBV27

CDR3aa: CASSLDHASGRYNEQFF
CDR3nt: TGTGCCAGCAGCTTAGATCACGCTAGCGGGAGATACAATGAGCAGTTCTTC
d_gene: TRBD2
j_gene: TRBJ2-1
len: 17
abundance: few
v_gene: TRBV11-2

CDR3aa: CASSQSPLARGEKLFF
CDR3nt: TGCGCCAGCAGCCAAAGCCCCTTGGCCAGGGGCGAAAAACTGTTTTTT
d_gene: .
j_gene: TRBJ1-4
len: 16
abundance: many
v_gene: TRBV4-1

CDR3aa: CASSYRSGYEQYF
CDR3nt: TGTGCCAGCAGTTACCGTAGCGGCTACGAGCAGTACTTC
d_gene: .
j_gene: TRBJ2-7
len: 13
abundance: many
v_gene: TRBV6-5